Included here is one T cell receptor beta chain sequence, with context. These data belong to a study of OX40 agonist ivuxolimab in advanced cancers. Generated by immunoSEQ multiplex PCR, the TCRdb table keeps only in-frame clones and is missing some. The sample shows roughly 61,000 clones, 75% to 90% of them seen only once. Germline assignment: CDR1 SNHLY and CDR2 FYNNEI. The CDR3 loop spans 12 amino acids. V dropped 8 bases and J dropped 3 bases, with 8 bases sitting between them. The sequence came from an adult with an advanced solid tumor such as melanoma, head and neck, liver or kidney cancer. The input for sequencing was CD4+ or CD8+ T cells sorted from blood, taken in a trial of the OX40 agonist ivuxolimab. The chain is built from TRBV2 and TRBJ1-5, with D uncertain. The CDR3 region has the DNA TGTGCCAGCGACACATTCAATCAGCCCCAGCATTTT. It specifies CASDTFNQPQHF.